Below, 22 T cell receptor beta chains from the same sample are listed, as sequenced in a study of neoadjuvant anti-PD-1 for oral cavity cancer. The method was immunoSEQ multiplex PCR; TCRdb's version includes in-frame clones alone and lacks a portion of them. The table records fewer than 20,000 clones, 72% of them present only once. The specimen was PBMCs, collected before nivolumab (anti-PD-1) treatment. The receptor set was obtained from a person aged 35-79 years with oral cavity squamous cell carcinoma.

The chain is built from TRBV6-5 and TRBJ1-3, with D possibly being TRBD1 (5 bases). Germline-derived CDR1 and CDR2 are MNHEY and SVGAGI. Trimming left V 2 bases short and J 0 bases short, with 8 bases between. The CDR3 covers 15 residues. The CDR3 here is CASSYQGNSGNTIYF. Here the CDR3 DNA reads TGTGCCAGCAGTTACCAGGGAAACTCTGGAAACACCATATATTTT.

The chain is built from TRBV4-1 and TRBJ1-2; TRBD1 agrees at 7 bases. The junction had 10 bases not matched to a gene; V was cut back by 6 bases and J by 3 bases. The CDR3 has 15 amino acids. The germline gives CDR1 MGHRA, CDR2 YSYEKL. The CDR3 spells CASSFPARGDYGYTF. CDR3 coding DNA: TGCGCCAGCAGTTTCCCAGCCAGGGGGGACTATGGCTACACCTTC.

The chain has TRBV5-5 and TRBJ2-7; D gene uncertain. The V gene's germline CDR1 is SGHKS and CDR2 YYEKEE (reference sequence). V lost 0 bases and J 4 bases, leaving 11 bases between the germline ends. The CDR3 covers 14 residues. CDR3 region: CASSLAGQTYEQYF. The CDR3 coding sequence is TGTGCCAGCAGCTTGGCCGGGCAGACTTACGAGCAGTACTTC. Supplemented by reference TRBV5-5 and TRBJ2-7, the full variable domain reads DAGVTQSPTHLIKTRGQQVTLRCSPISGHKSVSWYQQVLGQGPQFIFQYYEKEERGRGNFPDRFSARQFPNYSSELNVNALLLGDSALYLCASSLAGQTYEQYFGPGTRLTVT.

The CDR3 spells CATSFGLAGGLSTDTQYF. The CDR3 DNA reads TGTGCCACCAGCTTTGGACTAGCGGGGGGCCTTAGCACAGATACGCAGTATTTT. The V gene is TRBV15, the J gene TRBJ2-3; the match to TRBD2 covers 14 bases. Looked up from germline, CDR1 is LNHNV and CDR2 is YYDKDF (reference sequence). The trim removed 5 bases at V and 0 bases at J, leaving 7 bases unmatched. The CDR3 loop spans 18 amino acids. The whole variable domain, filled in from reference TRBV15 and TRBJ2-3, reads DAMVIQNPRYQVTQFGKPVTLSCSQTLNHNVMYWYQQKSSQAPKLLFHYYDKDFNNEADTPDNFQSRRPNTSFCFLDIRSPGLGDTAMYLCATSFGLAGGLSTDTQYFGPGTRLTVL.

The DNA for the CDR3 is TGTGCCAGCAGCTTAGCTCCGGGCGGGAAGGTTGGTTTCTTT. Its protein product is CASSLAPGGKVGFF. This chain joins TRBV11-2 and TRBJ1-1; D unclear. The V end lost 1 base, the J end lost 13 bases, and 19 bases lay between the germline ends. The CDR3 spans 14 residues. Germline V gene sequence: CDR1 SGHAT, CDR2 FQNNGV.

V is TRBV11-2 and J is TRBJ2-5; perhaps TRBD1 as D (6 bases). V gave up 4 bases and J gave up 1 base, with 10 bases separating them. The CDR3 runs 14 residues. CDR1 is SGHAT and CDR2 is FQNNGV in the germline V gene. CDR3 protein: CASSSDSFQETQYF. CDR3 bases: TGTGCCAGCAGCTCGGACAGTTTCCAAGAGACCCAGTACTTC.

This clone was detected only once. The chain carries TRBV6-5 and TRBJ2-5; D remains unclear. Germline V gives CDR1 MNHEY, CDR2 SVGAGI. Trimming stripped 5 bases from V and 4 bases from J, with 14 bases between. There are 14 residues in the CDR3. As DNA, the CDR3 is TGTGCCAGCAGTCCTATCGGGCCCAGAGAGACCCAGTACTTC. Translated, it gives CASSPIGPRETQYF.

This chain links TRBV29-1 with TRBJ1-2; the match to TRBD1 covers 10 bases. The CDR3 runs to 18 residues. Germline values: CDR1 SQVTM, CDR2 ANQGSEA. V was pared by 0 bases and J by 4 bases, with 14 bases of the junction left unmatched. The DNA of the CDR3 is TGCAGCGTTGAAGATTCATGGCGACAGGGGGCCAAGGGCTATGGCTACACCTTC. It yields the protein CSVEDSWRQGAKGYGYTF.

This chain joins TRBV7-3 and TRBJ2-7, with D perhaps TRBD1 or TRBD2 (5 bases each). V was clipped by 0 bases and J by 0 bases, with 12 bases between them. In germline, CDR1 is SGHTA, CDR2 FQGTGA. This CDR3 has 16 residues. This chain's CDR3 is CASSLTAGRDSYEQYF. DNA of the CDR3: TGTGCCAGCAGCTTAACTGCGGGCAGGGACTCCTACGAGCAGTACTTC.

The chain recombines TRBV10-3 with TRBJ2-1; possible D gene TRBD2, 5 bases. Per germline, CDR1 ENHRY and CDR2 SYGVKD. The CDR3 has 15 residues. V dropped 4 bases and J dropped 4 bases, with 14 bases sitting between them. The CDR3 spells CAISVEEVGYNEQFF. CDR3 DNA: TGTGCCATCAGTGTGGAGGAAGTAGGGTACAATGAGCAGTTCTTC.

This chain links TRBV9 with TRBJ2-7; D is unclear. The germline V and J ends were trimmed by 0 bases and 3 bases, with 13 bases remaining between them. This CDR3 spans 15 amino acids. The germline gives CDR1 SGDLS, CDR2 YYNGEE. The CDR3 loop reads CASSVEGFPNYEQYF. CDR3 nucleotides: TGTGCCAGCAGCGTAGAGGGCTTCCCGAACTACGAGCAGTACTTC.

The chain combines TRBV7-3 with TRBJ1-1, with TRBD1 identical over 8 bases. V dropped 2 bases and J dropped 3; count of bases not matched to a gene: 14. CDR1 SGHTA and CDR2 FQGTGA come from the germline V gene. The CDR3 consists of 18 residues. CDR3 nucleotide sequence: TGTGCCAGCAGCTTAGTGGGTGGACAGGGCCGTTTACACACTGAAGCTTTCTTT. Translation: CASSLVGGQGRLHTEAFF.

DNA for the CDR3: TGTGCCAGCAGCCAAGCAAGGGGGCATGGCTACACCTTC. It specifies CASSQARGHGYTF. J is TRBJ1-2 and V is TRBV14, with 7 bases matching TRBD1. The CDR3 sequence is 13 residues long. Germline lookup yields CDR1 SGHDN and CDR2 FVKESK. V lost 1 base to trimming and J lost 6 bases; unmatched junction nucleotides: 2.

The J gene is TRBJ1-2, the V gene TRBV10-1; 8 bases match TRBD1. After removal of 2 bases from V and 7 bases from J, the junction contained 6 bases not matched to a gene. This CDR3 is 14 amino acids long. Germline loops: CDR1 WNHNN, CDR2 SYGVQD (reference sequence). CDR3 region: CASSEGQGASGYTF. CDR3 DNA: TGCGCCAGCAGTGAGGGACAGGGCGCTAGTGGCTACACCTTC.

In this sample, this clone turned up once. The chain is built from TRBV11-2 and TRBJ1-1; no firm D call. Looked up from germline, CDR1 is SGHAT and CDR2 is FQNNGV. The CDR3 has 12 residues. The germline V and J ends were trimmed by 5 bases and 11 bases, with 15 bases remaining between them. The CDR3 loop reads CASSNGLAGAFF. CDR3 DNA: TGTGCCAGCAGCAACGGACTGGCTGGCGCTTTCTTT.

This chain uses TRBV7-9 with TRBJ2-1, with D tentatively TRBD1 or TRBD2 (6 bases each). The germline CDR1 and CDR2 sequences are SEHNR and FQNEAQ (reference sequence). Trimming removed 6 bases from V and 2 bases from J, with 17 bases in between. This CDR3 contains 16 residues. CDR3 sequence (DNA): TGTGCCAGCAGATCAAAGGGGGGTCGGACCTACAATGAGCAGTTCTTC. Translation gives CASRSKGGRTYNEQFF.

The chain is built from TRBV28 and TRBJ1-5; TRBD1 matches 7 bases. CDR3 length: 18 residues. Germline values: CDR1 MDHEN, CDR2 SYDVKM. V trimming: 4 bases; J trimming: 4 bases; junction bases outside the gene matches: 16. CDR3 bases: TGTGCCAGCAGTTCTCTCCGACGGGACAGACGGCTTAATCAGCCCCAGCATTTT. This encodes CASSSLRRDRRLNQPQHF.

The chain is built from TRBV15 and TRBJ2-3, with 9 bases that match TRBD2. Germline V gene lookup returns CDR1 LNHNV and CDR2 YYDKDF (reference sequence). This CDR3 region has 16 residues. J was trimmed by 0 bases and V by 1 base; bases with no gene match: 2. The CDR3 DNA reads TGTGCCACCAGCAGAGGACTAGCGGTTAGCACAGATACGCAGTATTTT. Amino acids: CATSRGLAVSTDTQYF.

The V gene is TRBV10-3, the J gene TRBJ2-3; 8 positions match TRBD2. This CDR3 region has 14 residues. Germline CDR1 is ENHRY and CDR2 is SYGVKD. Trimming took 7 bases from V and 0 from J; bases not matched to a gene: 3. The chain's CDR3 is CAITPSGSTDTQYF. The CDR3 DNA is TGTGCCATCACCCCTAGCGGGAGCACAGATACGCAGTATTTT.

This clone was seen once. This chain joins TRBV5-4 and TRBJ2-2, with 7 bases fitting TRBD2. In germline, CDR1 is SGHNT, CDR2 YYREEE (reference sequence). V lost 0 bases to trimming and J lost 7 bases; unmatched junction nucleotides: 6. There are 15 residues in the CDR3. In DNA form, the CDR3 reads TGTGCCAGCAGCTTGGCTAGCGGAAGGGGCGGGGAGCTGTTTTTT. This sequence encodes CASSLASGRGGELFF.

V and J are TRBV2 and TRBJ1-5; TRBD1 might be the D (6 bases). Trimming took 2 bases from V and 6 from J, leaving 11 bases between them. This CDR3 is built from 14 residues. Per germline, CDR1 SNHLY and CDR2 FYNNEI. Here the CDR3 reads CASSERQGPQPQHF. As DNA, the CDR3 is TGTGCCAGCAGTGAACGCCAGGGGCCTCAGCCCCAGCATTTT.

V gene TRBV6-1 combines with J gene TRBJ2-3; 12 bases are a match to TRBD2. V was pared by 1 base and J by 5 bases, with 19 bases of the junction left unmatched. The germline V gene encodes CDR1 MNHNS and CDR2 SASEGT. This CDR3 is built from 21 residues. CDR3 bases: TGTGCCAGCAGTGAAGGGTGGATTATGACTAGCGGGGGCCGAGGGGAAGATACGCAGTATTTT. Protein product: CASSEGWIMTSGGRGEDTQYF.